This T cell receptor beta chain was captured in a study of blood T cell repertoires in COVID-19. Whole-study context: Italy, Spain and the United States were the sources of the convalescent and acute COVID-19 samples. T cells, B-cell-depleted T cells, or PBMCs supplied cDNA or gDNA.

Losses at the gene ends were 1 base for V and 3 bases for J; bases not matched to a gene: 2. Germline V CDR1 and CDR2: MNHNS, SASEGT. There are 15 residues in the CDR3. Original data processing: Nucleated cell counts were estimated from reference gene primer amplification. Libraries were prepared by immunoSEQ multiplex PCR; TCRdb keeps only in-frame clonotypes and omits some of them. V, J and clone size were drawn from that table, and D and trimming were deduced from the DNA. The top ten clones hold 33% of a sample with fewer than 40,000 clones, around 78% of them seen once. Sequences were obtained from peripheral blood. The TCR originated in a man aged 55-75 years with acute or convalescent COVID-19. The chain employs TRBV6-1 and TRBJ2-3; TRBD1 matches at 9 bases. In DNA form, the CDR3 reads TGTGCCAGCAGTGAAGGGACAGGGGTGACAGATACGCAGTATTTT. Translated, it gives CASSEGTGVTDTQYF.